This entry concerns a single T cell receptor beta chain. Its antigen is unknown. No much larger clone exists at a distance of one base, and base qualities are not known. The immunoSEQ Assay was used to sequence TCR beta CDR3 regions from DNA. Concerning the study's data processing: T cell density was computed as TCR beta template counts normalized to usable DNA estimated by amplifying housekeeping genes. The preseqR package was used to estimate richness by extrapolating to 400,000 templates for PBMC samples and to 120,000 templates for tissue samples. Clonality was calculated as one minus Pielou's evenness. Tissue-enriched TCRs were identified by differential abundance testing using productive amino-acid clonotypes, minimum total count 5 and alpha 0.1. The Jaccard Index and the Morisita Overlap Index were used to measure how much the repertoires overlapped between compartments. GLIPH grouped TCR beta CDR3s together with public tetramer-defined viral CDR3s, and a viral motif had to include at least three viral sequences and show V-gene enrichment. Imported from immuneACCESS, the table was reduced by TCRdb to in-frame sequences with V and J called. These copies leave out some clones; in studies compared against another copy, an unresolved V gene accounts for under half, and the cause of the remainder is not known. V and J calls plus clone size are reproduced from that table; the DNA served to infer D and trimming. The sample records about 40,000 clones, about 87% of which are singletons. The top ten constitute 3.5% to 4% of the sample.

This record comes from a study of T cells in localized non-small cell lung cancer (dated by TCRdb to about 2020). Regarding the research as a whole: The study examined T cell repertoires in a few hundred patients with early-stage NSCLC and compared tumors with uninvolved tumor-adjacent lungs. The cohort comprised approximately 240 treatment-naïve NSCLC patients with resected, localized lung tumors. A mean age of approximately 70 years was recorded for the NSCLC patients, of whom around 120 were male and about a hundred were female. The full study reports these points: A median of 57 of the top 100 tumor clones were detected in paired uninvolved adjacent lung, and around 30 of these tumor clones were also found among the top 100 clones of the paired uninvolved adjacent lung. Because the study design was exploratory, TCR variables were selected using unadjusted p-values without false-discovery rate correction. Longer overall survival was associated with higher T cell density in blood, whereas shorter survival was associated with higher clonality in adjacent lung. Because multi-region tumor sequencing was not performed, intratumor heterogeneity could not be ruled out. The highest T cell clonality was observed in uninvolved tumor-adjacent lung, where clonality exceeded that of tumor, suggesting that antigenic responses were more focused in uninvolved tumor-adjacent lung.

At diagnosis, peripheral blood, uninvolved tumor-adjacent lung and tumor were collected and were preserved as a mix of fresh-frozen and FFPE material. For TCR repertoire profiling, blood samples were analyzed in the form of peripheral blood mononuclear cells. CDR1 ENHRY and CDR2 SYGVKD were looked up in the germline V gene. V is reduced by 1 base and J by 2 bases, leaving a spacing of 12 bases between them. The CDR3 starts with the cysteine, ends with the phenylalanine, and has 16 residues. Just the 48-base CDR3 DNA is kept, in frame starting at base 1. The sample was peripheral blood, taken before any cancer treatment. Recombination joined TRBV10-3 with TRBJ2-1, with a tentative D gene TRBD2 over 5 matching bases. This clonotype originated in a man aged 18-55 years with stage I lung adenocarcinoma. The DNA is as follows: TGTGCCATCAGTGAGTTCGACGGGAAAACCTACAATGAGCAGTTCTTC. This is translated as CAISEFDGKTYNEQFF.